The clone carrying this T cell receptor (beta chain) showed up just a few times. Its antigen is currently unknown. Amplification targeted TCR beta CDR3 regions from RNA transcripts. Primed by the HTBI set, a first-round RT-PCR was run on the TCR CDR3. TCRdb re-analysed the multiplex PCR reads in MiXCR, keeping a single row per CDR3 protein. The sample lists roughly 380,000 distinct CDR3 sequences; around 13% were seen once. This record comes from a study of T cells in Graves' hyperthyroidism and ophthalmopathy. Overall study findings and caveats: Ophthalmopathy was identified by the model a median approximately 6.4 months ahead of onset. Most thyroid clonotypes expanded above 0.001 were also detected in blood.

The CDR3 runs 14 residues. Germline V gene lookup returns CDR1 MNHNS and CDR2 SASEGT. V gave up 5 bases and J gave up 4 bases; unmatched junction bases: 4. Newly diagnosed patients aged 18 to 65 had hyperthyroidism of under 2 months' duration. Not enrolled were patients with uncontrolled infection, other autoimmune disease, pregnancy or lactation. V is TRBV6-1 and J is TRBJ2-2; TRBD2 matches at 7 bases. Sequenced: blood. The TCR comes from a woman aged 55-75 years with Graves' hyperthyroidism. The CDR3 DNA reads TGTGCCAGCAGTTTGGGAGGGTCCACCGGGGAGCTGTTTTTT. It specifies CASSLGGSTGELFF.